This T cell receptor (beta chain) stems from a study of blood T cell repertoires in COVID-19. This clone has more than one count but fewer than ten. CDR1 and CDR2 from the germline V gene are LGHDT and YNNKEL (reference sequence). Trimming removed 4 bases at V and 2 bases at J, with 15 bases between. The CDR3 has 15 amino acids. The repertoire was sequenced with immunoSEQ multiplex PCR; TCRdb's copy has only in-frame clones and lacks some. Here the sample spans some 250,000 clones, about 86% being singletons. The source material was peripheral blood. The receptor was isolated from a woman of 80 years or more with acute or convalescent COVID-19. This rearrangement joins TRBV3-1 (or the pseudogene TRBV3-2) to TRBJ2-7, with D tentatively TRBD2 (7 bases). The CDR3 nucleotides are TGTGCCAGCAGCCCCGGGGGGCTCCCTCCCTACGAGCAGTACTTC. Translation gives CASSPGGLPPYEQYF.